These 9 T cell receptor beta chains were all obtained from the same sample, sequenced in a study of shared clonotypes between healthy human individuals. The naive CD8 fraction comprised CD45RO-negative cells positively selected for CCR7 and excluded terminally differentiated effector memory CD45RA+ cells. Using immunoSEQ multiplex PCR, the repertoire was profiled, and TCRdb retains in-frame clones only, with some absent. Seen here are about 2.2 million clones, roughly 91% observed once, and the top ten hold more than 1.5%. Sequencing used naive CD8+ T cells from PBMCs. These receptors originate from a man aged 18 to 30 in good health. Some clones in this sample may be carry-over from other donors' samples.

This rearrangement joins TRBV25-1 to TRBJ2-3; 7 nucleotides line up with TRBD2. This CDR3 has 17 residues. Trimming at V came to 5 bases and at J to 7 bases, leaving 18 bases not matched to a gene. CDR1 is MGHDK and CDR2 is SYGVNS in the germline V gene. CDR3 protein: CASSPKGGLAGEHTQYF. CDR3 sequence (DNA): TGTGCCAGCAGTCCAAAGGGCGGGTTGGCGGGAGAGCATACGCAGTATTTT.

This chain connects TRBV5-8 to TRBJ1-3; D remains unclear. Germline CDR1 reads SGHTS; CDR2 reads YDEGEE. V shed 4 bases and J shed 2 bases, with 1 base lying between them. The CDR3 spans 11 residues. CDR3 DNA sequence: TGTGCCAGCAGCACTGGAAACACCATATATTTT. This gives the protein CASSTGNTIYF.

Points on this clone: Other DNA sequences in this specimen translate into the identical CDR3. The V and J genes are TRBV6-5 and TRBJ2-1; D is unresolved. Germline V gives CDR1 MNHEY, CDR2 SVGAGI. This CDR3 is built from 13 residues. The V end lost 4 bases, the J end lost 4 bases, and 8 bases lay between the germline ends. This CDR3 is CASSWSSYNEQFF. CDR3 DNA sequence: TGTGCCAGCAGTTGGTCCTCTTACAATGAGCAGTTCTTC.

As regards this clone: This sample also contains other DNA sequences that code for the same CDR3. This chain joins TRBV5-4 and TRBJ1-2; perhaps TRBD1 as D (6 bases). Per germline, CDR1 SGHNT and CDR2 YYREEE (reference sequence). This CDR3 spans 12 amino acids. V lost 0 bases, J lost 6 bases, and 6 bases lay in between. The CDR3 loop is CASSLGTDGYTF. The DNA for the CDR3 is TGTGCCAGCAGCTTGGGGACAGATGGCTACACCTTC.

Written as DNA, the CDR3 is TGTGCCAGCAGCTTCCAGGTGGGGACGGGGAGCTACGAGCAGTACTTC. Translating gives CASSFQVGTGSYEQYF. This sequence joins TRBV5-4 and TRBJ2-7, with D perhaps TRBD1 or TRBD2 (5 bases each). In germline, CDR1 is SGHNT, CDR2 YYREEE (reference sequence). The CDR3 has 16 amino acids. Trimming took 2 bases from V and 3 from J, leaving 18 bases between them.

This sequence joins TRBV7-9 and TRBJ2-1, with D perhaps matching TRBD1 or TRBD2 (6 bases each). Germline V CDR1 and CDR2: SEHNR, FQNEAQ (reference sequence). The V and J ends lost 4 bases and 10 bases respectively, with 11 bases between them. CDR3 length: 12 amino acids. This CDR3 is CASSYQGGEQFF. The CDR3, as DNA: TGTGCCAGCAGCTACCAAGGGGGGGAGCAGTTCTTC.

CDR3 amino acids: CAISEVLAEAIQYF. The CDR3 DNA sequence: TGTGCCATCAGTGAGGTCCTAGCGGAGGCGATCCAGTACTTC. The chain uses TRBV10-3 and TRBJ2-5, with TRBD2 matching 7 bases. Germline CDR1 reads ENHRY; CDR2 reads SYGVKD. This CDR3 region has 14 residues. V shed 2 bases, J shed 10 bases, and the junction held 10 bases outside the gene matches.

The gene calls are TRBV11-1 and TRBJ1-2, with D possibly matching TRBD1 (6 bases). CDR1 and CDR2 (germline): SGHAT, FQDESV (reference sequence). V was trimmed by 4 bases and J by 5 bases, leaving 11 bases between them. The CDR3 consists of 13 residues. The CDR3 region has the DNA TGTGCCAGCAGCTCACGGGACATTTATGGCTACACCTTC. Translated, it gives CASSSRDIYGYTF.

This chain links TRBV28 with TRBJ2-3; no reliable D call. CDR1 and CDR2 (germline): MDHEN, SYDVKM. Deletions cut 1 base from V and 2 bases from J, with 13 bases between. This CDR3 contains 16 residues. CDR3 loop: CASSLLSGRYTDTQYF. The CDR3 region has the DNA TGTGCCAGCAGTTTATTATCGGGTAGATACACAGATACGCAGTATTTT.